Below, 13 T cell receptor beta chains from the same sample are listed, as sequenced in a study of identical twins. TCRdb redid the calling of the 5' RACE reads with MiXCR, one entry per CDR3 protein. Here the sample spans approximately 190,000 distinct CDR3 sequences, 15% to 20% being singletons. In addition, the sample was reused for a study of T cells expressing NK-cell markers.

Sequencing was carried out using CD8+ T cells sorted from blood. The receptors here all came from a woman between 18 and 29 years old in good health.

This clonotype was recorded many times. The V call is TRBV4-3, the J call TRBJ2-7; D remains unclear. CDR1 is LGHNA and CDR2 is YSLEER in the germline V gene. Trimming took 1 base from V and 0 from J, leaving 10 bases between them. The CDR3 has 15 amino acids. The CDR3 DNA reads TGCGCCAGCAGCCAAGTCGCGCAAATCTCCTACGAGCAGTACTTC. It translates to CASSQVAQISYEQYF.

This chain uses TRBV12-3 or TRBV12-4 with TRBJ2-2; the D is unclear. V was cut by 7 bases and J by 4 bases, with 10 bases left in between. The CDR3 has 13 residues. The CDR3 region is CASILWGTGELFF. The CDR3 DNA sequence: TGTGCCAGCATCCTATGGGGCACCGGGGAGCTGTTTTTT.

This clonotype has just a few counts. The rearrangement uses TRBV7-9 and TRBJ2-3, with D uncertain. The CDR3 has 15 amino acids. The germline CDR1 and CDR2 sequences are SEHNR and FQNEAQ (reference sequence). V was cut by 4 bases and J by 3 bases, with 14 bases left in between. The CDR3 DNA is TGTGCCAGCAGCTCCTATTACAGCGAAACAGATACGCAGTATTTT. This translates into CASSSYYSETDTQYF.

The V gene is TRBV9, the J gene TRBJ2-3; the D gene is possibly TRBD2 (6 bases). CDR3 size: 17 residues. V lost 3 bases and J lost 0, with 17 bases in between. The germline gives CDR1 SGDLS, CDR2 YYNGEE. CDR3 protein: CASSGVGGTTSTDTQYF. The DNA of the CDR3 is TGTGCCAGCAGCGGAGTTGGGGGGACCACTAGCACAGATACGCAGTATTTT.

In this sample, this clonotype turned up once. The chain employs TRBV20-1 and TRBJ2-5; perhaps TRBD1 as D (6 bases). The ends were cut back, 1 base at V and 6 bases at J, with 24 bases in the middle. The CDR3 runs to 17 residues. Per the germline V gene, CDR1 is DFQATT and CDR2 is SNEGSKA (reference sequence). This CDR3 reads CSARGTVLRWDKKTQYF. The CDR3 bases are TGCAGTGCTAGAGGGACAGTCCTAAGGTGGGACAAAAAGACCCAGTACTTC.

J is TRBJ2-7 and V is TRBV7-6, with 8 bases aligning to TRBD2. The CDR3 loop spans 16 amino acids. V dropped 5 bases and J dropped 3; count of bases not matched to a gene: 12. From germline, CDR1 is SGHVS and CDR2 FNYEAQ. This CDR3 reads CASSRLRGGGNYEQYF. The CDR3 nucleotides are TGTGCCAGCAGCCGGCTCCGGGGGGGAGGCAACTACGAGCAGTACTTC.

The table lists this clonotype with a few counts. The chain couples TRBV2 to TRBJ2-1; maybe TRBD2 (6 bases). V was clipped by 8 bases and J by 0 bases, with 14 bases between them. CDR1 is SNHLY and CDR2 is FYNNEI in the germline V gene. CDR3 length: 15 residues. The CDR3 is CASLTLSGSYNEQFF. CDR3 coding DNA: TGTGCCAGCTTAACCCTTAGCGGCTCCTACAATGAGCAGTTCTTC. The variable domain in full, completed from reference TRBV2 and TRBJ2-1, reads EPEVTQTPSHQVTQMGQEVILRCVPISNHLYFYWYRQILGQKVEFLVSFYNNEISEKSEIFDDQFSVERPDGSNFTLKIRSTKLEDSAMYFCASLTLSGSYNEQFFGPGTRLTVL.

In its sample, this clonotype was seen a few times. J is TRBJ2-7 and V is TRBV4-3; D is perhaps TRBD1 or TRBD2 (5 bases each). The CDR3 is 16 residues long. Trimming pared 1 base from V and 3 bases from J, leaving 16 bases between. In germline, CDR1 is LGHNA, CDR2 YSLEER. In DNA, the CDR3 is TGCGCCAGCAGCCAAGTCAACAGAGGGACCAGCTACGAGCAGTACTTC. Protein sequence: CASSQVNRGTSYEQYF.

This chain uses TRBV7-9 with TRBJ2-5; a possible D gene is TRBD1 (5 bases). Germline-derived CDR1 and CDR2 are SEHNR and FQNEAQ (reference sequence). The CDR3 extends over 13 amino acids. V lost 4 bases and J 2 bases, leaving 8 bases between the germline ends. In DNA form, the CDR3 reads TGTGCCAGCAGCTCTCAGGGTCAAGAGACCCAGTACTTC. It yields the protein CASSSQGQETQYF.

This clonotype was seen a handful of times. The rearrangement links TRBV6-1 to TRBJ2-6; D is possibly TRBD1 or TRBD2 (5 bases each). V lost 1 base to trimming and J lost 17 bases, with 18 bases between them. Germline CDR1 and CDR2: MNHNS and SASEGT. The CDR3 totals 14 residues. The CDR3 is CASSEVGRGVALTF. The CDR3 bases are TGTGCCAGCAGTGAAGTGGGTAGGGGAGTAGCTTTGACTTTC.

The chain uses TRBV18 and TRBJ2-7; no clear D. Trimming took 2 bases from V and 3 from J, leaving 8 bases between them. Germline V gene lookup returns CDR1 KGHSH and CDR2 LQKENI. The CDR3 runs to 13 residues. The CDR3 here is CASSPSHSYEQYF. The DNA of the CDR3 is TGTGCCAGCTCACCAAGTCATAGCTACGAGCAGTACTTC.

This rearrangement joins TRBV4-3 to TRBJ2-5; D possibly matches TRBD1 or TRBD2 (5 bases each). Germline CDR1 is LGHNA and CDR2 is YSLEER. The CDR3 extends over 15 amino acids. V was trimmed by 0 bases and J by 4 bases, leaving 12 bases between them. The CDR3 DNA sequence: TGCGCCAGCAGCCAAGATGAGGGACCGGGAGAGACCCAGTACTTC. The encoded protein is CASSQDEGPGETQYF.

This clonotype was seen more than once but under ten times. This chain uses TRBV7-8 with TRBJ1-1; unclear D gene. CDR3 length: 12 residues. CDR1 is SGHVS, CDR2 FQNEAQ, per germline. The ends were cut back, 10 bases at V and 0 bases at J, with 9 bases in the middle. The CDR3 nucleotides are TGTGCCAACTTCCCTTTGAACACTGAAGCTTTCTTT. Amino acid sequence: CANFPLNTEAFF.